This T cell receptor (beta chain) stems from a study of cytomegalovirus exposure and HLA in healthy donors. Whole-study context: A later analysis reported the 100 to 150 validation repertoires used the same platform as the roughly 700 first-cohort repertoires. Points from the study as a whole: In vitro testing confirmed a few CMV-associated chains as specific for CMV antigens. There were around 160 TCR beta chains listed as cytomegalovirus-associated.

The germline V gene encodes CDR1 LNHDA and CDR2 SQIVND (reference sequence). The CDR3 sequence is 13 residues long. With V trimmed by 5 bases and J by 5 bases, 2 bases remained unmatched. Comment on this clone: Its specificity is not known.

Libraries were prepared by immunoSEQ multiplex PCR; TCRdb keeps only in-frame clonotypes and omits some of them. The table has under 200,000 clones, roughly 86% seen once. Among the 120 or so subjects of the validation cohort, separate from the roughly 600-subject first cohort, were the donors. V and J are TRBV19 and TRBJ2-2; 7 bases fit TRBD1. The sequenced material came from PBMCs. The TCR originated in a man younger than 35 in good health and CMV-seropositive. CDR3 region: CASSARGTGELFF. The CDR3, as DNA: TGTGCCAGTAGTGCCAGGGGGACCGGGGAGCTGTTTTTT.